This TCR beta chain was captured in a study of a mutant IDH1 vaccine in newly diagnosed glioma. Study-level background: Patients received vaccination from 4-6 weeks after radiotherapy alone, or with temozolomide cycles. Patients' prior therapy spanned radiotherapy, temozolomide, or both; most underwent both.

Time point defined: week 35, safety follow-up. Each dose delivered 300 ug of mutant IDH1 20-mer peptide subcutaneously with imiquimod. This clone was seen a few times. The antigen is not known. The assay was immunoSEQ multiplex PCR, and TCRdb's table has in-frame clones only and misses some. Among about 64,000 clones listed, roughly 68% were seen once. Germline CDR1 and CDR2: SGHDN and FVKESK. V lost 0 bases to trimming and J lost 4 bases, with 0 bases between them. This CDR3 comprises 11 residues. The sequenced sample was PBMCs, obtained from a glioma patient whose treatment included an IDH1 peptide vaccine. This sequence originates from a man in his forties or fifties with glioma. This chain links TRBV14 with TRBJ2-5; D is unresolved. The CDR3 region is CASSQEETQYF. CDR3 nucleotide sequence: TGTGCCAGCAGCCAAGAAGAGACCCAGTACTTC.